The rows below give T cell receptor beta chains drawn from one sample of a study of T cells after yellow fever vaccination. TCRdb redid the calling of the 5' RACE reads with MiXCR, one entry per CDR3 protein. The sample includes approximately 250,000 distinct CDR3 sequences, around 6.7% of them seen just once. The material was CD4+ T cells sorted from PBMCs, obtained on the day of the yellow fever booster vaccination. Receptors originate from a man aged 25-40 years who received the YFV17D yellow fever vaccine. Each CDR3 is given with its conserved first and last residue. The D gene is left open where the match is weak. Only part of the rows carry a size: once, few, many, or a class if the clone is expanded.

D: TRBD2; V: TRBV5-1; size: few; length: 16; J: TRBJ2-7; CDR3: CASSLAVGLAAYEQYF; DNA: TGCGCCAGCAGCTTGGCCGTGGGACTAGCGGCCTACGAGCAGTACTTC
D: TRBD2; V: TRBV12-3/TRBV12-4; size: few; length: 16; J: TRBJ2-3; CDR3: CASRATSGGVVDTQYF; DNA: TGTGCCAGCAGGGCGACTAGCGGAGGGGTCGTAGATACGCAGTATTTT
D: TRBD2; V: TRBV5-1; size: few; length: 18; J: TRBJ2-3; CDR3: CASRTGASGRIGTDTQYF; DNA: TGCGCCAGCAGGACAGGAGCTAGCGGGAGGATCGGCACAGATACGCAGTATTTT
D: -; V: TRBV12-3/TRBV12-4; size: few; length: 15; J: TRBJ2-3; CDR3: CASSPLGASTDTQYF; DNA: TGTGCCAGCAGCCCCCTGGGGGCTAGCACAGATACGCAGTATTTT
D: -; V: TRBV6-2/TRBV6-3; size: few; length: 10; J: TRBJ2-5; CDR3: CASSSGTQYF; DNA: TGTGCCAGCAGTTCGGGGACCCAGTACTTC
D: TRBD2; V: TRBV20-1; size: few; length: 15; J: TRBJ2-1; CDR3: CSARHPSGKYNEQFF; DNA: TGCAGTGCGAGACACCCTAGCGGGAAATACAATGAGCAGTTCTTC
D: TRBD2; V: TRBV6-5; size: many; length: 16; J: TRBJ2-1; CDR3: CASRYPGLAGDNEQFF; DNA: TGTGCCAGCAGATATCCGGGGCTAGCGGGAGACAATGAGCAGTTCTTC
D: TRBD2; V: TRBV20-1; size: few; length: 13; J: TRBJ2-7; CDR3: CSGTSGHPYEQYF; DNA: TGCAGCGGGACTAGCGGCCACCCCTACGAGCAGTACTTC
D: TRBD2; V: TRBV7-9; size: many; length: 12; J: TRBJ2-7; CDR3: CASSLRAGTKYF; DNA: TGTGCCAGCAGCTTAAGGGCCGGGACTAAGTACTTC
D: TRBD2; V: TRBV12-3/TRBV12-4; size: -; length: 14; J: TRBJ2-5; CDR3: CASSPSGTSGLTYF; DNA: TGTGCCAGCAGTCCCTCCGGGACTAGCGGGCTTACCTACTTC
D: TRBD2; V: TRBV29-1; size: few; length: 14; J: TRBJ2-6; CDR3: CSVASGTGANVLTF; DNA: TGCAGCGTGGCCAGCGGGACTGGGGCCAACGTCCTGACTTTC
D: -; V: TRBV7-2; size: few; length: 15; J: TRBJ1-4; CDR3: CASSPGQNPNEKLFF; DNA: TGTGCCAGCAGCCCTGGACAGAATCCAAATGAAAAACTGTTTTTT
D: -; V: TRBV18; size: few; length: 14; J: TRBJ2-7; CDR3: CASSPNSGTDEQYF; DNA: TGTGCCAGCTCACCAAATTCCGGGACGGACGAGCAGTACTTC
D: -; V: TRBV5-4; size: -; length: 14; J: TRBJ2-4; CDR3: CASSLGGPGNIQYF; DNA: TGTGCCAGCAGCCTAGGGGGTCCGGGAAACATTCAGTACTTC
D: -; V: TRBV28; size: many; length: 12; J: TRBJ1-5; CDR3: CASSPGSQPQHF; DNA: TGTGCCAGCAGCCCTGGGAGTCAGCCCCAGCATTTT
D: TRBD2; V: TRBV6-1; size: many; length: 18; J: TRBJ2-7; CDR3: CASSPGTSALTVSYEQYF; DNA: TGTGCCAGCAGTCCCGGGACTAGCGCGTTAACTGTCTCCTACGAGCAGTACTTC
D: -; V: TRBV20-1; size: few; length: 15; J: TRBJ2-3; CDR3: CSASQAGFRTDTQYF; DNA: TGCAGTGCTAGTCAGGCGGGCTTCCGCACAGATACGCAGTATTTT